These 30 T cell receptor beta chains were all obtained from the same sample, sequenced in a study of blood T cell repertoires in COVID-19. TCRdb's copy holds only in-frame clones and misses some; the assay was immunoSEQ multiplex PCR. Here the sample spans 70,000 to 90,000 clones, approximately 86% being singletons. Sequencing input: peripheral blood. The receptor source for this set is a man between 50 and 59 years old with acute or convalescent COVID-19.

V usage is TRBV19 and J usage is TRBJ2-3; TRBD1 matches at 7 bases. V gave up 10 bases and J gave up 1 base; unmatched junction bases: 8. This CDR3 has 14 residues. Germline CDR1 reads LNHDA; CDR2 reads SQIVND (reference sequence). The DNA for the CDR3 is TGTGCCACTACTCCCGGGACAGGCACAGATACGCAGTATTTT. This encodes CATTPGTGTDTQYF.

The V call is TRBV3-1 (or the pseudogene TRBV3-2), the J call TRBJ1-3, with D tentatively TRBD1 (5 bases). The CDR3 sequence is 13 residues long. CDR1 LGHDT and CDR2 YNNKEL come from the germline V gene (reference sequence). V shed 0 bases and J shed 8 bases, with 8 bases lying between them. Here the CDR3 reads CASSQEGVDTIYF. The CDR3 DNA follows: TGTGCCAGCAGCCAAGAAGGGGTGGACACCATATATTTT.

The chain employs TRBV18 and TRBJ2-2, with 10 bases matching TRBD2. From germline, CDR1 is KGHSH and CDR2 LQKENI. The J segment lost 3 bases and the V segment lost 0 bases, leaving 7 bases of the junction unmatched. This CDR3 is 18 amino acids long. The CDR3 region is CASSPPGLAGAHTGELFF. CDR3 nucleotides: TGTGCCAGCTCACCACCGGGGCTAGCGGGGGCACACACCGGGGAGCTGTTTTTT.

As DNA, the CDR3 is TGTGCCAGCAGTTACCAGGGGTTCGACTATGGCTACACCTTC. Translation gives CASSYQGFDYGYTF. This chain joins TRBV6-5 and TRBJ1-2, with D possibly being TRBD1 (6 bases). Per germline, CDR1 MNHEY and CDR2 SVGAGI. The CDR3 is made up of 14 amino acids. Trimming took 2 bases from V and 3 from J, leaving 10 bases between them.

This clone was seen just once. The chain combines TRBV24-1 with TRBJ2-4; 16 nucleotides match TRBD2. V lost 3 bases and J lost 5; bases outside the gene matches: 3. CDR1 and CDR2 (germline): KGHDR, SFDVKD. The CDR3 covers 17 residues. In DNA, the CDR3 is TGTGCCACCAGTGATACCGGGACTAGCGGGGGGGAAAACATTCAGTACTTC. Its protein is CATSDTGTSGGENIQYF.

The V call is TRBV19, the J call TRBJ1-5, with TRBD1 matching 7 bases. The germline V gene encodes CDR1 LNHDA and CDR2 SQIVND (reference sequence). After removal of 4 bases from V and 7 bases from J, the junction contained 7 bases not matched to a gene. The CDR3 covers 14 residues. The CDR3 DNA sequence: TGTGCCAGTAGTACGACAGGGCTAGGACAGCCCCAGCATTTT. This gives the protein CASSTTGLGQPQHF.

The chain recombines TRBV9 with TRBJ2-2, with D possibly being TRBD1 (5 bases). Germline V gene lookup returns CDR1 SGDLS and CDR2 YYNGEE. Trimming pared 7 bases from V and 6 bases from J, leaving 19 bases between. There are 15 residues in the CDR3. CDR3 DNA: TGTGCCAGCGCCTTGGGTCAGGGTTCCCCCGGGGAGCTGTTTTTT. Amino acids: CASALGQGSPGELFF.

The genes are TRBV13 and TRBJ1-1, with D possibly TRBD1 on 5 matching bases. Trimming shortened V by 1 base and J by 4 bases, and 13 bases separated the two germline ends. This CDR3 has 15 residues. CDR1 and CDR2 (germline): PRHDT, FYEKMQ (reference sequence). CDR3 region: CASSLAGMGGTEAFF. CDR3 bases: TGTGCCAGCAGCTTAGCAGGGATGGGGGGCACTGAAGCTTTCTTT. Supplemented by reference TRBV13 and TRBJ1-1, the full variable domain reads AAGVIQSPRHLIKEKRETATLKCYPIPRHDTVYWYQQGPGQDPQFLISFYEKMQSDKGSIPDRFSAQQFSDYHSELNMSSLELGDSALYFCASSLAGMGGTEAFFGQGTRLTVV.

The chain carries TRBV6-6 and TRBJ2-1, with 9 nucleotides matching TRBD2. The ends lost 5 bases at V and 4 bases at J; junction bases unmatched: 9. CDR3 length: 16 residues. CDR1 is MNHNY and CDR2 is SVGAGI in the germline V gene (reference sequence). The CDR3 DNA is TGTGCCAGCAGTCCCCGGACTAGCGAAATTTACAATGAGCAGTTCTTC. This codes for CASSPRTSEIYNEQFF.

This chain links TRBV28 with TRBJ1-5, with 7 bases aligning to TRBD1. The V gene's germline CDR1 is MDHEN and CDR2 SYDVKM. With 6 bases clipped from V and 2 bases from J, the junction kept 10 bases outside the gene matches. The CDR3 loop spans 16 amino acids. In DNA, the CDR3 is TGTGCCAGCAGCTTCACAGGGGCGGTGGGCAATCAGCCCCAGCATTTT. Residues: CASSFTGAVGNQPQHF.

This chain links TRBV7-2 with TRBJ1-5, with unresolved D. Germline CDR1 and CDR2: SGHTA and FQGNSA. The CDR3 is made up of 13 amino acids. V was clipped by 1 base and J by 4 bases, with 5 bases between them. This CDR3 reads CASSLVENQPQHF. CDR3 sequence (DNA): TGTGCCAGCAGCTTAGTAGAGAATCAGCCCCAGCATTTT.

The gene calls are TRBV5-1 and TRBJ1-4; 10 bases match TRBD1. Unmatched junction bases numbered 7, after V lost 4 bases and J lost 4 bases. Germline CDR1 and CDR2: SGHRS and YFSETQ. The CDR3 is 16 residues long. The CDR3, as DNA: TGCGCCAGCAGCAGAGGACAGGGGGGTAGTAATGAAAAACTGTTTTTT. Residues: CASSRGQGGSNEKLFF.

This rearrangement joins TRBV9 to TRBJ1-1; 7 bases fit TRBD1. Losses at the gene ends were 7 bases for V and 1 base for J; bases not matched to a gene: 7. The length of the CDR3 is 14 residues. The V gene's germline CDR1 is SGDLS and CDR2 YYNGEE. CDR3 nucleotide sequence: TGTGCCAGCTCTCCGACAGGGTGGAACACTGAAGCTTTCTTT. Protein product: CASSPTGWNTEAFF.

To note about this clone: Other DNA sequences in the same sample also yield this CDR3. CDR3 loop: CASSLDQGAYNEQFF. The CDR3 nucleotides read TGTGCCAGCAGCTTGGATCAGGGTGCCTACAATGAGCAGTTCTTC. J is TRBJ2-1 and V is TRBV5-4, with D possibly TRBD1 on 5 matching bases. The CDR3 has 15 residues. The V end was cut by 0 bases, the J end by 2 bases, with 9 bases between. CDR1 is SGHNT and CDR2 is YYREEE in the germline V gene (reference sequence).

This rearrangement joins TRBV6-4 to TRBJ2-7; 8 positions match TRBD1. V gave up 5 bases and J gave up 4 bases; unmatched junction bases: 4. Germline-derived CDR1 and CDR2 are MRHNA and SNTAGT. The CDR3 is 13 residues long. CDR3 DNA sequence: TGTGCCAGCAGTAAAAGACAGGGGTACGAGCAGTACTTC. Residues: CASSKRQGYEQYF.

This rearrangement joins TRBV10-1 to TRBJ2-2, with D possibly being TRBD1 (5 bases). Trimming removed 3 bases from V and 3 bases from J, with 11 bases in between. The germline V gene has CDR1 WNHNN and CDR2 SYGVQD (reference sequence). This CDR3 spans 15 amino acids. The CDR3, as DNA: TGCGCCAGCAGTGACCGAGACAGATACACCGGGGAGCTGTTTTTT. Amino acid sequence: CASSDRDRYTGELFF.

The chain combines TRBV5-8 with TRBJ2-1; TRBD1 matches 10 bases. Trimming at V came to 3 bases and at J to 0 bases, leaving 0 bases not matched to a gene. The length of the CDR3 is 15 residues. Looked up from germline, CDR1 is SGHTS and CDR2 is YDEGEE. The CDR3 DNA is TGTGCCAGCAGCTGGACAGGGGGCTCCTACAATGAGCAGTTCTTC. Its translation is CASSWTGGSYNEQFF.

This clone was observed a few times. The rearrangement joins TRBV5-1 to TRBJ1-4, with 10 bases fitting TRBD1. The CDR3 spans 16 residues. Germline V lookup: CDR1 SGHRS, CDR2 YFSETQ. With 4 bases clipped from V and 0 bases from J, the junction kept 3 bases outside the gene matches. CDR3 amino acids: CASSGDRGTTNEKLFF. In DNA, the CDR3 is TGCGCCAGCAGCGGGGACAGGGGAACAACTAATGAAAAACTGTTTTTT.

The V and J genes are TRBV6-2 or TRBV6-3 and TRBJ2-1; D remains ambiguous. With 2 bases removed from V and 8 bases from J, the gap between germline ends came to 10 bases. This CDR3 spans 13 amino acids. Germline CDR1 is MNHEY and CDR2 is SVGEGT. CDR3 loop: CASSYPGFYEQFF. As DNA, the CDR3 is TGTGCCAGCAGTTACCCGGGTTTCTATGAGCAGTTCTTC.

The CDR3 DNA is TGTGCCAGCAGCGGACAGGGGGCGAATGAAGCTTTCTTT. As protein: CASSGQGANEAFF. The V gene is TRBV9, the J gene TRBJ1-1; TRBD1 matches 10 bases. The junction had 3 bases not matched to a gene; V was cut back by 3 bases and J by 7 bases. The CDR3 contains 13 residues. Per germline, CDR1 SGDLS and CDR2 YYNGEE.

V is TRBV24-1 and J is TRBJ2-1, with 7 bases fitting TRBD1. Per the germline V gene, CDR1 is KGHDR and CDR2 is SFDVKD. This CDR3 is 16 amino acids long. The trim removed 2 bases at V and 5 bases at J, leaving 8 bases unmatched. This chain's CDR3 is CATSDSLPGQDNEQFF. DNA for the CDR3: TGTGCCACCAGTGATTCTCTACCCGGACAGGACAATGAGCAGTTCTTC.

The chain joins TRBV5-1 to TRBJ1-4; 7 bases match TRBD1. The germline gives CDR1 SGHRS, CDR2 YFSETQ. CDR3 length: 15 amino acids. Trimming cost V 3 bases and J 2 bases; bases outside gene matches: 4. In DNA form, the CDR3 reads TGCGCCAGCAGCTCGGGGACAGTTACTAATGAAAAACTGTTTTTT. This sequence encodes CASSSGTVTNEKLFF.

This clone is a singleton in its sample. The chain joins TRBV7-9 to TRBJ2-1, with 8 bases fitting TRBD1. Germline CDR1 reads SEHNR; CDR2 reads FQNEAQ (reference sequence). CDR3 length: 15 amino acids. After removal of 3 bases from V and 6 bases from J, the junction contained 7 bases not matched to a gene. CDR3 DNA sequence: TGTGCCAGCAGCTTCGGACAGGGTACTGGCAATGAGCAGTTCTTC. Its translation: CASSFGQGTGNEQFF.

The V and J genes are TRBV27 and TRBJ2-7, with 7 bases that match TRBD1. V gave up 5 bases and J gave up 3 bases; unmatched junction bases: 10. Germline V gives CDR1 MNHEY, CDR2 SMNVEV (reference sequence). This CDR3 spans 15 amino acids. In DNA, the CDR3 is TGTGCCAGCAGTCCCCTTCAGGGGGATATCTACGAGCAGTACTTC. Protein product: CASSPLQGDIYEQYF.

The count of this clone is one. The chain is built from TRBV6-1 and TRBJ1-2, with 8 bases identical to TRBD1. Germline CDR1 MNHNS, CDR2 SASEGT. The CDR3 has 14 residues. The trim removed 3 bases at V and 4 bases at J, leaving 4 bases unmatched. The CDR3, as DNA: TGTGCCAGCAGTGATAGGACAGGGACCTATGGCTACACCTTC. Its protein product is CASSDRTGTYGYTF.

This rearrangement joins TRBV7-5 to TRBJ1-4; the table's D call, TRBD1, has no DNA check behind it. TRBV7-5 is classified as a pseudogene. The CDR3 consists of 15 residues. DNA of the CDR3: TGTGCCAGAAGCCCACTCAGGGTAGTAATCGAAAAACTGTTTTTT. It yields the protein CARSPLRVVIEKLFF.

This chain links TRBV7-8 with TRBJ1-2, with D perhaps TRBD1 (6 bases). Between the trimmed V and J ends, which lost 2 bases and 8 bases, there was a span of 18 bases. CDR3 length: 15 amino acids. In germline, CDR1 is SGHVS, CDR2 FQNEAQ. The CDR3 coding sequence is TGTGCCAGCAGCTTATTCGACAGGACTCTGTACGGCTACACCTTC. Encoded protein: CASSLFDRTLYGYTF.

This sequence joins TRBV12-3 or TRBV12-4 and TRBJ1-5; D may be TRBD1 (6 bases). Trimming removed 6 bases from V and 4 bases from J, with 10 bases in between. CDR3 length: 13 residues. The CDR3 region has the DNA TGTGCCAGCAGGGGCACAGGGAATCAGCCCCAGCATTTT. It encodes CASRGTGNQPQHF.

The chain uses TRBV19 and TRBJ1-5, with 8 bases fitting TRBD1. This CDR3 region has 14 residues. Looked up from germline, CDR1 is LNHDA and CDR2 is SQIVND (reference sequence). V shed 7 bases, J shed 3 bases, and the junction held 5 bases outside the gene matches. The CDR3 region is CASTDRVLNQPQHF. Written as DNA, the CDR3 is TGTGCCAGTACGGACAGGGTACTCAATCAGCCCCAGCATTTT.

V and J are TRBV6-6 and TRBJ2-1, with a possible D match to TRBD2 (6 bases). The CDR3 covers 13 residues. Per germline, CDR1 MNHNY and CDR2 SVGAGI (reference sequence). Deletions cut 2 bases from V and 9 bases from J, with 11 bases between. This CDR3 is CASSYILGGEQFF. CDR3 DNA sequence: TGTGCCAGCAGTTACATCCTGGGGGGTGAGCAGTTCTTC.